This TCR beta chain was sequenced during a study of T cell changes during pregnancy in multiple sclerosis. Assay used: immunoSEQ multiplex PCR; TCRdb lists only in-frame clones, some missing. The sample lists about 59,000 clones, around nine tenths occurring once. The sequenced material came from peripheral blood from another person, used as feeder cells. The receptor comes from a human donor whose cells served as feeder cells for cultures in a pregnancy study.

The CDR3 coding sequence is TGTGCCAGTAGTATAGAGGGGGGACGGAGGGAGACCCAGTACTTC. Translated, it gives CASSIEGGRRETQYF. This chain joins TRBV19 and TRBJ2-5; maybe TRBD2 (6 bases). The CDR3 length is 15 residues. V was trimmed by 0 bases and J by 5 bases, leaving 13 bases between them. Germline CDR1 LNHDA, CDR2 SQIVND (reference sequence).